Listed below are T cell receptor beta chains from one sample, sequenced in a study of cytomegalovirus exposure and HLA in healthy donors. Using immunoSEQ multiplex PCR, the repertoire was profiled, and TCRdb retains in-frame clones only, with some absent. The top ten clones hold around 3.4% of a sample with about 89,000 clones, roughly three quarters of them seen once. The sequencing sample was made of PBMCs. These TCRs come from a man aged 25 to 40 in good health and CMV-seronegative. CDR3s include the opening cysteine and the closing phenylalanine or tryptophan.

J gene: TRBJ2-2
V gene: TRBV7-2
CDR3 protein: CASSPWAGAANTGELFF

J gene: TRBJ2-3
V gene: TRBV5-1
CDR3 protein: CASSRLGGPTNTDTQYF

J gene: TRBJ2-1
V gene: TRBV6-1
CDR3 protein: CASKVAGGRNEQFF

J gene: TRBJ2-1
V gene: TRBV5-1
CDR3 protein: CASSTGQGAYNEQFF

J gene: TRBJ1-5
V gene: TRBV5-8
CDR3 protein: CASSPYSFNQPQHF

J gene: TRBJ2-7
V gene: TRBV7-6
CDR3 protein: CASSLQEISYEQYF

J gene: TRBJ2-7
V gene: TRBV4-1
CDR3 protein: CASSHTQDSYEQYF

J gene: TRBJ2-3
V gene: TRBV5-4
CDR3 protein: CASRGGRSYTDTQYF

J gene: TRBJ1-2
V gene: TRBV29-1
CDR3 protein: CSVGGGPYGYTF

J gene: TRBJ1-6
V gene: TRBV13
CDR3 protein: CASSLWDRGNSPLHF

J gene: TRBJ2-5
V gene: TRBV15
CDR3 protein: CATSRLGLQETQYF

J gene: TRBJ1-4
V gene: TRBV7-9
CDR3 protein: CASSPQVATNEKLFF

J gene: TRBJ2-1
V gene: TRBV7-4
CDR3 protein: CASSPGTSGINEQFF

J gene: TRBJ2-7
V gene: TRBV10-3
CDR3 protein: CAISGGDRVSSYEQYF

J gene: TRBJ1-1
V gene: TRBV7-9
CDR3 protein: CASSLGGTVANTEAFF

J gene: TRBJ2-7
V gene: TRBV5-4
CDR3 protein: CASSTTRGPSYEQYF

J gene: TRBJ2-1
V gene: TRBV7-9
CDR3 protein: CASSPGRTSGTNEQFF

J gene: TRBJ2-5
V gene: TRBV25-1
CDR3 protein: CASRGQGTQTQYF

J gene: TRBJ1-2
V gene: TRBV11-2
CDR3 protein: CASSTGQGGYGYTF

J gene: TRBJ2-7
V gene: TRBV30
CDR3 protein: CAWSRDRGGEQYF

J gene: TRBJ2-7
V gene: TRBV5-4
CDR3 protein: CASSLAGVNEQYF

J gene: TRBJ1-6
V gene: TRBV6-1
CDR3 protein: CASSPTGTNSPLHF

J gene: TRBJ1-1
V gene: TRBV19
CDR3 protein: CASSIRQGYLMNTEAFF

J gene: TRBJ2-7
V gene: TRBV4-2
CDR3 protein: CASRPGTSDPYKQYF

J gene: TRBJ1-4
V gene: TRBV7-6
CDR3 protein: CASSLQGTTNEKLFF

J gene: TRBJ2-7
V gene: TRBV6-6
CDR3 protein: CASRRSGDGTYEQYF

J gene: TRBJ1-2
V gene: TRBV2
CDR3 protein: CASSEAVGRGRDGYTF

J gene: TRBJ2-5
V gene: TRBV11-2
CDR3 protein: CASSLGDRVVPRETQYF

J gene: TRBJ2-7
V gene: TRBV5-1
CDR3 protein: CASSSQGSYEQYF

J gene: TRBJ2-1
V gene: TRBV5-4
CDR3 protein: CASSNPGQGSNEQFF

J gene: TRBJ1-1
V gene: TRBV5-4
CDR3 protein: CASSLELQGSAEAFF

J gene: TRBJ2-1
V gene: TRBV27
CDR3 protein: CASRIWGGSGGLYNEQFF

J gene: TRBJ2-2
V gene: TRBV7-2
CDR3 protein: CASSLLGARELFF

J gene: TRBJ1-1
V gene: TRBV19
CDR3 protein: CASSRDRGFNTEAFF

J gene: TRBJ2-1
V gene: TRBV27
CDR3 protein: CASRAPGTHNEQFF

J gene: TRBJ1-2
V gene: TRBV9
CDR3 protein: CASSETGRRGYTF

J gene: TRBJ2-4
V gene: TRBV6-6
CDR3 protein: CASRDSRKNIQYF

J gene: TRBJ1-4
V gene: TRBV10-3
CDR3 protein: CATRQGDGEKLFF

J gene: TRBJ1-2
V gene: TRBV4-1
CDR3 protein: CASSPATGNYGYTF

J gene: TRBJ1-6
V gene: TRBV6-1
CDR3 protein: CASRDRGNNSPLHF

J gene: TRBJ2-1
V gene: TRBV4-2
CDR3 protein: CASSPKGRTGGGEQFF